Sequencing of this TCR beta chain was carried out in a study of T cells in Graves' hyperthyroidism and ophthalmopathy. Study context: At the time of initial diagnosis and before any treatment, peripheral blood was collected. Study conclusions and caveats: Blood samples included most of the expanded thyroid clonotypes exceeding 0.001. Ophthalmopathy was identified by the model a median approximately 6.9 months ahead of onset.

PBMCs were derived from roughly 10 ml fresh peripheral blood. TCR beta CDR3 region amplification was performed from RNA transcripts. RT-PCR in the first round (using the HTBI primer set) targeted the TCR CDR3. TCRdb used MiXCR to reprocess the multiplex PCR reads, holding one entry per CDR3 protein. The sample records about 420,000 distinct CDR3 sequences, roughly 13% being singletons. Comments on this clonotype: Its antigen is undetermined.

The CDR3 has 14 residues. The germline gives CDR1 SGHRS, CDR2 YFSETQ. V was pared by 4 bases and J by 3 bases, with 13 bases between. The source of this sequence is a woman under 30 with Graves' hyperthyroidism. V is TRBV5-1 and J is TRBJ1-1, with D possibly matching TRBD1 (5 bases). The source material was blood. This CDR3 is CASSPGGGYTEAFF. The CDR3 region has the DNA TGCGCCAGCAGCCCCGGGGGGGGGTACACTGAAGCTTTCTTT.